These 10 T cell receptor beta chains were all obtained from the same sample, sequenced in a study of T-cell memory formation after mild COVID-19 (dated by TCRdb to the early 2020s). The method was 5' RACE. Instrument on record: Illumina NovaSeq 6000. TCRdb reprocessed the public reads (quality trimming at Q25 with fastp, clone calling with MiXCR) and kept in-frame beta chains. Each record represents a unique CDR3 protein, reported with the most common genes and DNA among its rows. The sample has some 350,000 distinct CDR3 sequences on record, 10% to 15% of them singletons. Roughly a fifth of the sample is in the top ten clones. The sample consisted of PBMCs or a T cell subset sorted from them (not recorded which). The receptors stem from a man aged 18 to 30 who had mild COVID-19 (a few samples of this study predate the infection). The sample titles of this study are shuffled in the database, so cell type and time point are left out; the donor was told from shared clones.

The chain combines TRBV29-1 with TRBJ2-1; the match to TRBD1 covers 11 bases. After removal of 6 bases from V and 5 bases from J, the junction contained 6 bases not matched to a gene. CDR1 and CDR2 (germline): SQVTM, ANQGSEA. The CDR3 loop spans 14 amino acids. In DNA form, the CDR3 reads TGCAGCGTAGAGGACAGGGGGCTGAACAATGAGCAGTTCTTC. Amino acid sequence: CSVEDRGLNNEQFF.

This clonotype was picked up a small number of times. The V and J genes are TRBV7-2 and TRBJ2-7; D is undetermined. This CDR3 region has 14 residues. The germline gives CDR1 SGHTA, CDR2 FQGNSA. V gave up 7 bases and J gave up 0 bases, with 13 bases separating them. The CDR3 loop reads CASTPVGFSYEQYF. DNA for the CDR3: TGTGCCAGCACCCCGGTGGGGTTCTCCTACGAGCAGTACTTC.

This clonotype was detected a few times. V and J are TRBV11-2 and TRBJ2-2; tentatively, D is TRBD1 (5 bases). Germline lookup yields CDR1 SGHAT and CDR2 FQNNGV. The germline V and J ends were trimmed by 3 bases and 2 bases, with 10 bases remaining between them. The CDR3 sequence is 15 residues long. The CDR3 DNA follows: TGTGCCAGCAGCTTTGTACAGGCAAACACCGGGGAGCTGTTTTTT. Encoded protein: CASSFVQANTGELFF.

This clonotype occurred a few times. This chain connects TRBV5-1 to TRBJ2-5; D is uncertain. CDR1 is SGHRS and CDR2 is YFSETQ in the germline V gene. V was shortened by 0 bases and J by 4 bases, with 16 bases between the two germline ends. The CDR3 length is 16 residues. CDR3 loop: CASSLAPGLAGETQYF. DNA of the CDR3: TGCGCCAGCAGCTTGGCCCCGGGCCTGGCAGGAGAGACCCAGTACTTC.

The rearrangement uses TRBV6-6 and TRBJ2-1, with TRBD2 matching 8 bases. This CDR3 is built from 16 residues. The J segment lost 2 bases and the V segment lost 5 bases, leaving 8 bases of the junction unmatched. Germline CDR1 and CDR2: MNHNY and SVGAGI (reference sequence). The CDR3 nucleotides are TGTGCCAGCAGTAGCCCCGGGAGGGGTACCTACAATGAGCAGTTCTTC. It encodes CASSSPGRGTYNEQFF.

This clonotype has a handful of counts. The genes are TRBV15 and TRBJ2-3; D assignment may be TRBD1 or TRBD2 (5 bases each). Germline V gives CDR1 LNHNV, CDR2 YYDKDF (reference sequence). The CDR3 totals 14 residues. V was shortened by 5 bases and J by 7 bases, with 16 bases between the two germline ends. The CDR3 loop reads CATSRGEASHTQYF. DNA for the CDR3: TGTGCCACCAGCCGAGGGGAAGCCTCCCATACGCAGTATTTT.

The chain is built from TRBV4-2 and TRBJ2-3; 7 nucleotides align to TRBD2. V dropped 0 bases and J dropped 6; count of bases not matched to a gene: 3. Germline CDR1 is LGHNA and CDR2 is YNFKEQ. The CDR3 runs to 14 residues. The CDR3 is CASSQDGGVDTQYF. The CDR3 DNA follows: TGTGCCAGCAGCCAAGATGGGGGGGTTGATACGCAGTATTTT.

This clonotype has just a few counts. This chain connects TRBV29-1 to TRBJ2-3; a weak D match, TRBD2 (5 bases). The CDR3 totals 12 residues. V was shortened by 2 bases and J by 6 bases, with 9 bases between the two germline ends. Germline CDR1 SQVTM, CDR2 ANQGSEA. The CDR3: CSVEWRSDTQYF. CDR3 nucleotide sequence: TGCAGCGTTGAATGGAGGAGTGATACGCAGTATTTT.

This clonotype was counted a few times. V and J are TRBV21-1 and TRBJ2-2; whether TRBD2, the table's D call, matches the DNA was not checked. TRBV21-1 is a known pseudogene. CDR3 length: 18 amino acids. The CDR3 is CASSKTSRAGDHTGELFF. CDR3 bases: TGTGCCAGCAGCAAAACCAGTAGAGCGGGGGACCACACCGGGGAGCTGTTTTTT.

This chain uses TRBV7-2 with TRBJ1-5; possible D gene TRBD1, 5 bases. Germline V gene sequence: CDR1 SGHTA, CDR2 FQGNSA. V lost 5 bases and J lost 2, with 10 bases in between. This CDR3 has 14 residues. As DNA, the CDR3 is TGTGCCAGCAGCCAGCCACAGGGCAATCAGCCCCAGCATTTT. It translates to CASSQPQGNQPQHF.